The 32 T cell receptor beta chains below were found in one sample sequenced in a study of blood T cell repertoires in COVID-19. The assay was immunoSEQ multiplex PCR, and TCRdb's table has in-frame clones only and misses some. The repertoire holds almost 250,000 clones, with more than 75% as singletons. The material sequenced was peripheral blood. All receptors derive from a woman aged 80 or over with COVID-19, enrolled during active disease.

The chain's CDR3 is CASSFYRGNTEAFF. The CDR3 region has the DNA TGTGCCAGCAGTTTTTACAGGGGAAACACTGAAGCTTTCTTT. The chain employs TRBV28 and TRBJ1-1; TRBD1 matches 7 bases. V lost 3 bases to trimming and J lost 2 bases; unmatched junction nucleotides: 3. Germline CDR1 and CDR2: MDHEN and SYDVKM. The CDR3 sequence is 14 residues long.

CDR3 DNA sequence: TGTGCCAGTGACAGGGATCGAGATAATCAGCCCCAGCATTTT. Protein: CASDRDRDNQPQHF. The rearrangement joins TRBV19 to TRBJ1-5, with TRBD1 matching 7 bases. The CDR3 covers 14 residues. V lost 8 bases to trimming and J lost 4 bases; unmatched junction nucleotides: 8. The germline gives CDR1 LNHDA, CDR2 SQIVND (reference sequence).

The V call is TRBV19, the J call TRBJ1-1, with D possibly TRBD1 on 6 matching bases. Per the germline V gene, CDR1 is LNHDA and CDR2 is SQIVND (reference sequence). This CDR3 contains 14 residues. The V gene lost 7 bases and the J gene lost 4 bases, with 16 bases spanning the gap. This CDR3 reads CASTRDIRGTEAFF. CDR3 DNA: TGTGCCAGTACTCGGGACATACGGGGCACTGAAGCTTTCTTT.

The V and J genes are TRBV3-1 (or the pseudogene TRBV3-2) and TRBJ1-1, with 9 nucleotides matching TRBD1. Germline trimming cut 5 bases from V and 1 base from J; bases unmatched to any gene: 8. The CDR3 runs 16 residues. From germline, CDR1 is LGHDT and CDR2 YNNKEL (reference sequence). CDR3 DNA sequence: TGTGCCAGCAGCACCTCGACAGGGGGTGCGAACACTGAAGCTTTCTTT. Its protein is CASSTSTGGANTEAFF.

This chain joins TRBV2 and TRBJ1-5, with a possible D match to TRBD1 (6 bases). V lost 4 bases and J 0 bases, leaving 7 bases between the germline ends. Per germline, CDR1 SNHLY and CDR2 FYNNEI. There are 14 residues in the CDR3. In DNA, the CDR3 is TGTGCCAGCAGTGGGACAGCTAGCAATCAGCCCCAGCATTTT. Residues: CASSGTASNQPQHF.

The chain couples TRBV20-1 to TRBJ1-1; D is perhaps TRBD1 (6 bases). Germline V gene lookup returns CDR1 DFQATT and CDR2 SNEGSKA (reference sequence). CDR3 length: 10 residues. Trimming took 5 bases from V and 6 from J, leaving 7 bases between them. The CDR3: CSAPGAEAFF. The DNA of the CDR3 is TGCAGTGCTCCAGGGGCTGAAGCTTTCTTT.

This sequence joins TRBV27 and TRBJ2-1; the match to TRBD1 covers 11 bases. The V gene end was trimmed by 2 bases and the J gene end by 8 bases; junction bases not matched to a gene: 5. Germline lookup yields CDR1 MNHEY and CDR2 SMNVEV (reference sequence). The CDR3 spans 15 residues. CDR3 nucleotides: TGTGCCAGCAGTTTAAGGGACAGGGGGACTTATGAGCAGTTCTTC. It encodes CASSLRDRGTYEQFF.

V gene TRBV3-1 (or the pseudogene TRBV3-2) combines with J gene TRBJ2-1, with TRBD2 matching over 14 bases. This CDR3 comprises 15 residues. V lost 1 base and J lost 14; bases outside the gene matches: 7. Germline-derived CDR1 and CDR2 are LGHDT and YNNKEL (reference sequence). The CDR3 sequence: CASSQGLAGGPWEFF. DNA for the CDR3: TGTGCCAGCAGCCAAGGACTAGCGGGGGGGCCATGGGAGTTCTTC.

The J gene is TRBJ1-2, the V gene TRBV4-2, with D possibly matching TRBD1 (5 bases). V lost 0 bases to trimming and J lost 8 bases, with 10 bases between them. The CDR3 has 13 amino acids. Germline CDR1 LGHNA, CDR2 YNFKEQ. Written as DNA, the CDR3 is TGTGCCAGCAGCCAAGAGACAGCTCGGGGCTACACCTTC. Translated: CASSQETARGYTF.

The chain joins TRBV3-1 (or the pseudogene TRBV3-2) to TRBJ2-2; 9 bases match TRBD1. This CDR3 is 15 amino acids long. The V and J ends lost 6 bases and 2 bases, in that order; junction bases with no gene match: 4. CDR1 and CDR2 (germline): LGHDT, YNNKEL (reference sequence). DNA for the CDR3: TGTGCCAGCAGGGACAGGGGCCTTAACACCGGGGAGCTGTTTTTT. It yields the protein CASRDRGLNTGELFF.

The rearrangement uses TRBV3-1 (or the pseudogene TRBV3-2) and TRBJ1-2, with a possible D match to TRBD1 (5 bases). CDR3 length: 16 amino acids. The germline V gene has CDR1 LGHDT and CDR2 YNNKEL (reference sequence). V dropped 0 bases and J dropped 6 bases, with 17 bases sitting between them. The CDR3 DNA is TGTGCCAGCAGCCAAGAAGGTTTCGGCAGGGTGGATGGCTACACCTTC. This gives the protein CASSQEGFGRVDGYTF.

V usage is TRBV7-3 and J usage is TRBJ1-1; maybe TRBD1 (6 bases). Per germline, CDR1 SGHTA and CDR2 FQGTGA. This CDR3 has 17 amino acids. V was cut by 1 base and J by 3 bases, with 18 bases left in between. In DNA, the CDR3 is TGTGCCAGCAGCTTAAGCCCGACAGGAGGTCGGTACACTGAAGCTTTCTTT. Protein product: CASSLSPTGGRYTEAFF.

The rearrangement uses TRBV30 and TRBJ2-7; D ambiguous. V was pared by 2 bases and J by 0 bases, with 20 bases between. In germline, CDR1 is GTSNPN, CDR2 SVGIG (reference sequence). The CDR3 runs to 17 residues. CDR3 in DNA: TGTGCCTGGAGTCCAAAGCCAGGTGATGGTAGCTCCTACGAGCAGTACTTC. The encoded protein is CAWSPKPGDGSSYEQYF.

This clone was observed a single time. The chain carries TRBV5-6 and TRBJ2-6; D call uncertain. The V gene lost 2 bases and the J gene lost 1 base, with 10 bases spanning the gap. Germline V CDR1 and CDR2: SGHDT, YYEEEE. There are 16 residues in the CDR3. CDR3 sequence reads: CASSFRGLSGANVLTF. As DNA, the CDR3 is TGTGCCAGCAGCTTTCGCGGTTTGTCTGGGGCCAACGTCCTGACTTTC.

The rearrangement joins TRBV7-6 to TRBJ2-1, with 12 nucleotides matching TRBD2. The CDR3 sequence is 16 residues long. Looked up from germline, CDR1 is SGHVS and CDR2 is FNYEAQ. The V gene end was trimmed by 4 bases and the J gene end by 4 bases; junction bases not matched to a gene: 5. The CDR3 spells CASSSRLAGAYNEQFF. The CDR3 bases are TGTGCCAGCAGCTCACGACTAGCGGGGGCGTACAATGAGCAGTTCTTC.

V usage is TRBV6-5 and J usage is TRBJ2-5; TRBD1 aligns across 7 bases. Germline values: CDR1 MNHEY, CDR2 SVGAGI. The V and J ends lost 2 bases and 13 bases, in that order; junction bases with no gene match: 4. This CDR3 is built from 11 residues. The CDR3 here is CASSYTGVRYF. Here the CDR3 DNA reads TGTGCCAGCAGTTACACAGGGGTGCGGTACTTC.

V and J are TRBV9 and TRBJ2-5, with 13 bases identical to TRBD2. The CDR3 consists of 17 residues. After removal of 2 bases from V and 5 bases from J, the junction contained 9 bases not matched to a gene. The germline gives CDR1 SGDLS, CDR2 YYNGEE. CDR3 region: CASSVGLLAGGLETQYF. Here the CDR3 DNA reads TGTGCCAGCAGCGTGGGGTTACTAGCGGGGGGGTTGGAGACCCAGTACTTC.

The CDR3 DNA sequence: TGTGCCAGTAGTATTCGGGGGGCCCTCTACAATGAGCAGTTCTTC. It codes for CASSIRGALYNEQFF. The chain uses TRBV19 and TRBJ2-1, with D tentatively TRBD2 (7 bases). In germline, CDR1 is LNHDA, CDR2 SQIVND (reference sequence). The CDR3 has 15 residues. Deletions cut 3 bases from V and 3 bases from J, with 12 bases between.

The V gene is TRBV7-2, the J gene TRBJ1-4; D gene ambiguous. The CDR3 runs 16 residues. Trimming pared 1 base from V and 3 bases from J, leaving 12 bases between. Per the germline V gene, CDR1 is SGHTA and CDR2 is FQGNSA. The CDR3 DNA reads TGTGCCAGCAGCTTAGGATCCGGGAGTCCTAATGAAAAACTGTTTTTT. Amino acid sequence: CASSLGSGSPNEKLFF.

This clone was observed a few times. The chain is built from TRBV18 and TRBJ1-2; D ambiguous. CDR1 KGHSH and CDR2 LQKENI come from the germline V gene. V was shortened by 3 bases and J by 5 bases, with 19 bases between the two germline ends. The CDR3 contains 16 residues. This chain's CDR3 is CASSPSYGLSFYGYTF. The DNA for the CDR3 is TGTGCCAGCTCACCCTCTTATGGACTGAGCTTTTATGGCTACACCTTC.

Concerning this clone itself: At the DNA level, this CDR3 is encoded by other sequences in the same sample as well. For the CDR3, the DNA is TGTGCCAGCAGCCAAGTCGGGGGCGGGGGGAGGCCTCATGGCTACACCTTC. It codes for CASSQVGGGGRPHGYTF. The chain recombines TRBV4-2 with TRBJ1-2; perhaps TRBD1 as D (6 bases). CDR3 length: 17 amino acids. V dropped 1 base and J dropped 6 bases, with 21 bases sitting between them. Germline CDR1 and CDR2: LGHNA and YNFKEQ.

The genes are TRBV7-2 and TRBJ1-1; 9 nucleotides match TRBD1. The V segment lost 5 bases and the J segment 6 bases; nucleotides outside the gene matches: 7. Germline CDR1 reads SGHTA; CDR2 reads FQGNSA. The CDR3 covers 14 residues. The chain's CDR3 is CASSPGQGLPEAFF. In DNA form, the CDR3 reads TGTGCCAGCAGCCCGGGACAGGGCTTACCTGAAGCTTTCTTT.

The CDR3 DNA is TGTGCCAGCAGCTTGGCCGGGGGGACAGGGAATTCACCCCTCCACTTT. Its translation: CASSLAGGTGNSPLHF. V usage is TRBV5-5 and J usage is TRBJ1-6, with 9 bases aligning to TRBD1. Unmatched junction bases numbered 5, after V lost 0 bases and J lost 7 bases. Germline V gene sequence: CDR1 SGHKS, CDR2 YYEKEE (reference sequence). The CDR3 has 16 amino acids.

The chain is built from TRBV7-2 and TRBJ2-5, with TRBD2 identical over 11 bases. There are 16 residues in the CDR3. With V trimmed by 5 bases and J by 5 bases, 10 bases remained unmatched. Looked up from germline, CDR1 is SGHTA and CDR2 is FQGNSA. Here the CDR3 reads CASSPKASGGFETQYF. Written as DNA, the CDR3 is TGTGCCAGCAGCCCGAAGGCTAGCGGGGGGTTTGAGACCCAGTACTTC.

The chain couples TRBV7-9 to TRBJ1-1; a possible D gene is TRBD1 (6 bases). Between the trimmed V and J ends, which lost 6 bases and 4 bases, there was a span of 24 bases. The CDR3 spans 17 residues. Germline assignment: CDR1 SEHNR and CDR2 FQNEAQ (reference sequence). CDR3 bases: TGTGCCAGCAGTCAGACACCCCCAGAGGGGGTTCTCACTGAAGCTTTCTTT. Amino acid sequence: CASSQTPPEGVLTEAFF.

CDR3 protein: CASSRDRGTGELFF. CDR3 in DNA: TGTGCCAGCAGCCGGGACAGGGGGACCGGGGAGCTGTTTTTT. The rearrangement links TRBV6-6 to TRBJ2-2, with 11 positions matching TRBD1. Per germline, CDR1 MNHNY and CDR2 SVGAGI (reference sequence). The CDR3 contains 14 residues. After removal of 6 bases from V and 5 bases from J, the junction contained 2 bases not matched to a gene.

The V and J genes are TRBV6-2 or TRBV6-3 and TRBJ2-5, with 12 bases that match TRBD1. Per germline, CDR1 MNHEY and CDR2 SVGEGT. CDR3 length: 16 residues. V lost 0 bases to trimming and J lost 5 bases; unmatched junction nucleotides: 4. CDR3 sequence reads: CASSYSGQGAYETQYF. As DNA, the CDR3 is TGTGCCAGCAGTTACTCGGGACAGGGGGCCTACGAGACCCAGTACTTC.

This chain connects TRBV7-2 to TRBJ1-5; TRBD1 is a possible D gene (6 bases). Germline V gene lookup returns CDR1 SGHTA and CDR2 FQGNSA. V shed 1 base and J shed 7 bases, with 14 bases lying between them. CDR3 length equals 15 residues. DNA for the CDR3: TGTGCCAGCAGCTTAGTAGGAAGCGGGGGCCAGCCCCAGCATTTT. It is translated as CASSLVGSGGQPQHF.

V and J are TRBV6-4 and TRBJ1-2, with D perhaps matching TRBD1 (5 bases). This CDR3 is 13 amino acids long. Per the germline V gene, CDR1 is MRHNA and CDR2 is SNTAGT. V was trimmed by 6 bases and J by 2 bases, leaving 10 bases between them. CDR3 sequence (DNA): TGTGCCAGCAGAGAAGGGGCGAACTATGGCTACACCTTC. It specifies CASREGANYGYTF.

The CDR3 coding sequence is TGTGCAAGTCGCTTAGCAGCTACCTACGAGCAGTACGTC. As protein: CASRLAATYEQYV. J is TRBJ2-7 and V is TRBV12-2; TRBD2, the D gene given by the table, was not confirmed from the DNA. TRBV12-2 is recorded as a pseudogene. CDR3 length: 13 amino acids.

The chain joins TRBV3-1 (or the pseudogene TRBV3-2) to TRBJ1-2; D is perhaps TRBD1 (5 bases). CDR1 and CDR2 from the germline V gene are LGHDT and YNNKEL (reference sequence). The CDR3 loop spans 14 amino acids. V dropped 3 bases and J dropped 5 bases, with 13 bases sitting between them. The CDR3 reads CASSQGGDRYGYTF. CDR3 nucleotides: TGTGCCAGCAGCCAGGGCGGGGACCGGTATGGCTACACCTTC.

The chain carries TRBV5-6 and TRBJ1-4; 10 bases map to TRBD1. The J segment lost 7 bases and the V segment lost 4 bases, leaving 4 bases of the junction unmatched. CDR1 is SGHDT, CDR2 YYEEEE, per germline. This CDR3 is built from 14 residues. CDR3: CASSATGGGEKLFF. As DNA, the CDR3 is TGTGCCAGCAGCGCGACAGGGGGCGGTGAAAAACTGTTTTTT. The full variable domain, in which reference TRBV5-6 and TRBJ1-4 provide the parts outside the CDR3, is DAGVTQSPTHLIKTRGQQVTLRCSPKSGHDTVSWYQQALGQGPQFIFQYYEEEERQRGNFPDRFSGHQFPNYSSELNVNALLLGDSALYLCASSATGGGEKLFFGSGTQLSVL.